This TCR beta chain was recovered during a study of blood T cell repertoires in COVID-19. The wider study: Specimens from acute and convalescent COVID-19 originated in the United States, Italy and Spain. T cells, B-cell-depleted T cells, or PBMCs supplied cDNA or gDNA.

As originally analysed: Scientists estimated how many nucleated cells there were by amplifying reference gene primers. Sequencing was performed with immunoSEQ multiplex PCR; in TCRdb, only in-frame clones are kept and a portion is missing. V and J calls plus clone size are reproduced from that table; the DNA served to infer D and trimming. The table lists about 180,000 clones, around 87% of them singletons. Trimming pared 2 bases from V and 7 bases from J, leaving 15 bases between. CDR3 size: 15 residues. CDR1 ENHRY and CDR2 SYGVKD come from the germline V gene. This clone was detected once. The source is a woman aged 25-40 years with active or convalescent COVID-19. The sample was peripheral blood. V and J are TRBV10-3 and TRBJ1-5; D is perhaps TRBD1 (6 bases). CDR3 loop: CAISEGLTGSQPQHF. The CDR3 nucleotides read TGTGCCATCAGTGAGGGCCTTACAGGGAGCCAGCCCCAGCATTTT.